The clone carrying this T cell receptor (beta chain) came up many times. Its antigen is not known. Since a much larger clone is just one base distant, this may be a read error. Together with a sample-barcoded 5' primer, a J-beta primer mix was included in a second PCR lasting about 6 to 11 cycles. Each cDNA molecule, via a template-switch adaptor with 12 random nucleotides, was tagged. In TCRdb, the 5' RACE reads were re-called with MiXCR into one record per CDR3 protein. The repertoire consists of around 650,000 distinct CDR3 sequences, with 32% occurring once and the leading ten covering roughly 15%. This specimen belongs to a study of blood T cells in healthy people across ages. Study observations and caveats: It was not possible, with unsorted PBMCs, to conclusively compare naive and antigen-experienced cells. Those diversity estimates obtained from one million T cells were thought to be underestimates. Researchers report that TCR beta diversity correlated strongly with naive T cell percentage.

Sequences were obtained from blood. The clonotype comes from a woman at least 80 years old in good health.

CDR3 sequence (DNA): TGTGCCAGCAGCTTAGCGAAGGCCGCACTCACAGATACGCAGTATTTT. This sequence encodes CASSLAKAALTDTQYF. The genes are TRBV7-2 and TRBJ2-3; D is ambiguous. V was shortened by 0 bases and J by 2 bases, with 12 bases between the two germline ends. In germline, CDR1 is SGHTA, CDR2 FQGNSA. The CDR3 runs 16 residues.